The rows below give T cell receptor beta chains drawn from one sample of a study of T cells after yellow fever vaccination. TCRdb called the 5' RACE reads again in MiXCR, with one record for every CDR3 protein. The profile shows approximately 150,000 distinct CDR3 sequences, about 8% of them singletons. The material was CD4+ T cells sorted from PBMCs, obtained 5 days after the yellow fever booster vaccination. The receptor set was obtained from a man aged 25 to 45 who received the YFV17D yellow fever vaccine. Each CDR3 is given with its conserved first and last residue. D genes are given only for firm matches. Size is stated for part of the rows, as once, few or many counts, or as a class when the clone is expanded.

TRBD2,TRBV20-1,few,TRBJ2-3,CSFYLAGVADTQYF,TGCAGCTTTTATCTAGCGGGAGTTGCAGATACGCAGTATTTT
NA,TRBV6-2/TRBV6-3,many,TRBJ1-2,CASRLTGNNGYTF,TGTGCCAGCAGACTGACAGGAAATAATGGCTACACCTTC
NA,TRBV20-1,many,TRBJ2-1,CSATRASAGEPEQFF,TGCAGTGCTACTAGGGCTAGCGCTGGCGAACCTGAGCAGTTCTTC
NA,TRBV10-3,many,TRBJ2-3,CATATADTDTQYF,TGTGCCACCGCCACAGCGGACACAGATACGCAGTATTTT
NA,TRBV18,few,TRBJ2-1,CASSPRTGDANEQFF,TGTGCCAGCTCCCCCCGAACGGGAGACGCCAATGAGCAGTTCTTC
NA,TRBV4-2,many,TRBJ2-1,CASSLDYHSYNEQFF,TGTGCCAGCAGCCTGGACTACCACTCCTACAATGAGCAGTTCTTC
NA,TRBV7-2,many,TRBJ2-5,CASSLTGRRETQYF,TGTGCCAGCAGCTTAACAGGGAGAAGAGAGACCCAGTACTTC
TRBD2,TRBV5-1,many,TRBJ2-7,CASSLDSVAGAEQYF,TGCGCCAGCAGCTTGGATAGCGTAGCGGGAGCCGAGCAGTACTTC
TRBD2,TRBV5-4,many,TRBJ2-5,CASSPGLAGQETQYF,TGTGCCAGCAGCCCGGGACTAGCGGGACAAGAGACCCAGTACTTC
TRBD2,TRBV5-6,NA,TRBJ2-4,CASSLVLTGGLAGVVKNIQYF,TGTGCCAGCAGCTTGGTGTTGACAGGGGGACTAGCGGGAGTCGTCAAAAACATTCAGTACTTC
TRBD1,TRBV12-3/TRBV12-4,many,TRBJ2-7,CASTADRGLEQYF,TGTGCCAGCACCGCGGACAGGGGGCTTGAGCAGTACTTC
NA,TRBV5-1,many,TRBJ2-7,CASSLPGPYEQYF,TGCGCCAGCAGCCTCCCCGGGCCCTACGAGCAGTACTTC
NA,TRBV20-1,many,TRBJ2-1,CSARDPVGYGYNEQFF,TGCAGTGCTAGAGATCCGGTGGGGTACGGGTACAATGAGCAGTTCTTC
NA,TRBV6-2/TRBV6-3,many,TRBJ2-1,CASNQRTFYNEQFF,TGTGCCAGCAACCAGCGTACGTTCTACAATGAGCAGTTCTTC
NA,TRBV5-1,many,TRBJ1-1,CASSLGPGKNTEAFF,TGCGCCAGCAGCTTGGGGCCGGGGAAAAACACTGAAGCTTTCTTT
NA,TRBV7-6,many,TRBJ2-2,CASSWTWGGELFF,TGTGCCAGCAGCTGGACTTGGGGCGGGGAGCTGTTTTTT
NA,TRBV28,NA,TRBJ2-5,CASSPSRGVAETQYF,TGTGCCAGCAGTCCAAGCCGAGGGGTAGCAGAGACCCAGTACTTC
TRBD2,TRBV20-1,many,TRBJ2-7,CSAAGTSGYEQYF,TGCAGTGCTGCCGGGACTAGCGGCTACGAGCAGTACTTC
NA,TRBV30,many,TRBJ2-3,CAWTLAGGPTDTQYF,TGTGCCTGGACCCTGGCCGGAGGACCCACAGATACGCAGTATTTT
TRBD2,TRBV20-1,many,TRBJ2-1,CSASKREAYNEQFF,TGCAGTGCTTCTAAGCGGGAGGCATACAATGAGCAGTTCTTC
NA,TRBV14,many,TRBJ2-3,CASSQISTDTQYF,TGTGCCAGCAGCCAGATCAGCACAGATACGCAGTATTTT
NA,TRBV7-2,many,TRBJ2-6,CASTMGSGANVLTF,TGTGCCAGCACCATGGGATCTGGGGCCAACGTCCTGACTTTC
TRBD1,TRBV10-3,many,TRBJ2-2,CAISPGQKNGELFF,TGTGCCATCAGTCCGGGACAGAAGAACGGGGAGCTGTTTTTT
NA,TRBV20-1,many,TRBJ1-1,CSARAETGPTEAFF,TGCAGTGCTAGAGCCGAAACAGGGCCCACTGAAGCTTTCTTT
NA,TRBV7-2,few,TRBJ2-6,CASSLGPSSSGANVLTF,TGTGCCAGCAGCTTAGGTCCGTCTAGCTCTGGGGCCAACGTCCTGACTTTC